Shown below are 23 T cell receptor beta chains from a single sample sequenced in a study of cytomegalovirus exposure and HLA in healthy donors. PCR was performed using 60 Vbeta and 13 Jbeta primers. Libraries were prepared by immunoSEQ multiplex PCR; TCRdb keeps only in-frame clonotypes and omits some of them. The sample has fewer than 30,000 clones, 60% to 80% seen once; the top ten hold roughly 42%. The sequenced sample was PBMCs. These receptors were collected from a male donor in good health and CMV-seropositive.

This chain links TRBV6-6 with TRBJ2-7, with D hard to call. In germline, CDR1 is MNHNY, CDR2 SVGAGI (reference sequence). Trimming pared 6 bases from V and 3 bases from J, leaving 9 bases between. The CDR3 totals 12 residues. CDR3 region: CASSPLFYEQYF. The CDR3 DNA sequence: TGTGCCAGCAGCCCCCTCTTCTACGAGCAGTACTTC.

The chain employs TRBV4-1 and TRBJ2-3, with a possible D match to TRBD1 (6 bases). In germline, CDR1 is MGHRA, CDR2 YSYEKL. The CDR3 has 18 residues. V was shortened by 4 bases and J by 4 bases, with 24 bases between the two germline ends. The CDR3: CASSLPGFRDIYADTQYF. The CDR3 nucleotides are TGCGCCAGCAGCCTTCCCGGATTCCGGGACATCTATGCAGATACGCAGTATTTT.

CDR3 nucleotides: TGTGCCACCAGCAGAGACAGGGAAGGCGTCAACACTGAAGCTTTCTTT. This gives the protein CATSRDREGVNTEAFF. The chain combines TRBV15 with TRBJ1-1; weak D call: TRBD1 (5 bases). CDR1 is LNHNV and CDR2 is YYDKDF in the germline V gene (reference sequence). V shed 0 bases and J shed 2 bases, with 13 bases lying between them. The CDR3 length is 16 residues.

The table lists this clone with a count of one. The chain links TRBV5-4 to TRBJ2-1; D is ambiguous. Trimming removed 0 bases at V and 9 bases at J, with 10 bases between. Per germline, CDR1 SGHNT and CDR2 YYREEE (reference sequence). This CDR3 region has 13 residues. CDR3 residues: CASSLELVAEQFF. Written as DNA, the CDR3 is TGTGCCAGCAGCTTGGAGCTAGTCGCTGAGCAGTTCTTC.

This chain connects TRBV10-3 to TRBJ2-7; 8 bases are shared with TRBD1. V was clipped by 2 bases and J by 2 bases; unmatched bases: 8. The CDR3 runs 16 residues. CDR1 and CDR2 from the germline V gene are ENHRY and SYGVKD. CDR3 in amino acids: CAISEPPGTGPYEQYF. The DNA for the CDR3 is TGTGCCATCAGTGAGCCACCCGGGACAGGACCCTACGAGCAGTACTTC.

This clone was counted a few times. V gene TRBV7-6 combines with J gene TRBJ1-1; D is unresolved. Germline V gives CDR1 SGHVS, CDR2 FNYEAQ. The CDR3 length is 14 residues. Trimming cost V 4 bases and J 4 bases, with 13 bases left between them. CDR3 amino acids: CASSSRSGSTEAFF. CDR3 in DNA: TGTGCCAGCAGCTCTAGAAGTGGGTCCACTGAAGCTTTCTTT.

This clone has only a few counts. This chain joins TRBV6-6 and TRBJ1-5; no definite D call. V lost 7 bases to trimming and J lost 9 bases, with 10 bases between them. The CDR3 extends over 11 amino acids. CDR1 MNHNY and CDR2 SVGAGI come from the germline V gene (reference sequence). The CDR3 coding sequence is TGTGCCAGCACTTCCGGTGGGCCCCAGCATTTT. This translates into CASTSGGPQHF.

V is TRBV30 and J is TRBJ2-1, with D possibly TRBD1 on 5 matching bases. Germline V gene data show CDR1 as GTSNPN and CDR2 as SVGIG (reference sequence). Trimming took 2 bases from V and 5 from J, leaving 16 bases between them. The CDR3 length is 15 residues. The CDR3, as DNA: TGTGCCTGGAGTCAAGGGGCCGACTTCAACAATGAGCAGTTCTTC. As protein: CAWSQGADFNNEQFF.

V is TRBV5-1 and J is TRBJ1-1; the D gene is possibly TRBD1 (5 bases). The CDR3 length is 13 residues. Germline V gene sequence: CDR1 SGHRS, CDR2 YFSETQ. The ends were cut back, 0 bases at V and 11 bases at J, with 14 bases in the middle. The CDR3 loop reads CASSLVGGERAFF. CDR3 DNA: TGCGCCAGCAGCTTGGTGGGGGGGGAGCGGGCTTTCTTT.

The chain uses TRBV29-1 and TRBJ2-1, with D possibly matching TRBD1 (6 bases). V was pared by 5 bases and J by 5 bases, with 13 bases between. The length of the CDR3 is 13 residues. Germline assignment: CDR1 SQVTM and CDR2 ANQGSEA. The CDR3 loop is CSVIYRADNEQFF. CDR3 bases: TGCAGCGTTATCTACAGGGCGGACAATGAGCAGTTCTTC.

The chain uses TRBV6-1 and TRBJ2-7; TRBD2 matches 9 bases. Trimming at V came to 3 bases and at J to 2 bases, leaving 5 bases not matched to a gene. The CDR3 extends over 15 amino acids. The V gene's germline CDR1 is MNHNS and CDR2 SASEGT. The CDR3, as DNA: TGTGCCAGCAGTGAGGGGGGACTAGCACCCTACGAGCAGTACTTC. Translation: CASSEGGLAPYEQYF.

The chain carries TRBV20-1 and TRBJ2-1; D is unresolved. The CDR3 runs 11 residues. The germline CDR1 and CDR2 sequences are DFQATT and SNEGSKA (reference sequence). V was clipped by 0 bases and J by 9 bases, with 6 bases between them. CDR3 nucleotide sequence: TGCAGTGCTAGAGATGCAGGTGAGCAGTTCTTC. It encodes CSARDAGEQFF.

V and J are TRBV2 and TRBJ2-2; 7 bases match TRBD2. Germline V gene data show CDR1 as SNHLY and CDR2 as FYNNEI. The CDR3 totals 15 residues. The V segment lost 5 bases and the J segment 4 bases; nucleotides outside the gene matches: 7. The CDR3 sequence is CASSYGGSSTGELFF. Here the CDR3 DNA reads TGTGCCAGCAGTTATGGCGGGAGCTCCACCGGGGAGCTGTTTTTT.

This chain uses TRBV4-2 with TRBJ2-2; possibly TRBD2 for D (6 bases). This CDR3 spans 16 amino acids. Germline V gene sequence: CDR1 LGHNA, CDR2 YNFKEQ. The germline V and J ends were trimmed by 1 base and 7 bases, with 16 bases remaining between them. The CDR3 is CASSQVVGSGVGELFF. CDR3 in DNA: TGTGCCAGCAGCCAAGTAGTCGGGAGTGGGGTCGGGGAGCTGTTTTTT.

Only one count was recorded for this clone. CDR3 amino acids: CASSQQGYEQYF. The CDR3, as DNA: TGTGCCAGCAGCCAACAGGGGTACGAGCAGTACTTC. The rearrangement joins TRBV7-8 to TRBJ2-7; 7 positions match TRBD1. CDR3 length equals 12 residues. The V gene end was trimmed by 5 bases and the J gene end by 4 bases; junction bases not matched to a gene: 2. Germline-derived CDR1 and CDR2 are SGHVS and FQNEAQ.

This chain uses TRBV9 with TRBJ2-7, with a possible D match to TRBD1 (6 bases). The CDR3 totals 13 residues. Germline lookup yields CDR1 SGDLS and CDR2 YYNGEE. Trimming took off 3 bases at V and 6 bases at J, with 13 bases between the two ends. The CDR3, as DNA: TGTGCCAGCAGCGGGCATACAGGGAGCGAGCAGTACTTC. It is translated as CASSGHTGSEQYF.

This clone was seen more than once but under ten times. The rearrangement uses TRBV6-1 and TRBJ2-3, with 9 bases fitting TRBD1. Per germline, CDR1 MNHNS and CDR2 SASEGT. Trimming removed 6 bases from V and 4 bases from J; junction bases left unmatched: 8. This CDR3 has 15 residues. The CDR3 sequence is CASSPGQGSADTQYF. CDR3 DNA sequence: TGTGCCAGCAGCCCGGGACAGGGTTCTGCAGATACGCAGTATTTT.

V and J are TRBV6-1 and TRBJ2-5; D perhaps matches TRBD1 (5 bases). The CDR3 spans 12 residues. Germline CDR1 is MNHNS and CDR2 is SASEGT. V was pared by 7 bases and J by 5 bases, with 11 bases between. The CDR3, as DNA: TGTGCCAGCATGGGGCCCACTGAGACCCAGTACTTC. Encoded protein: CASMGPTETQYF.

This clone was seen just once. The V gene is TRBV7-9, the J gene TRBJ2-3, with D possibly TRBD2 on 5 matching bases. With 3 bases removed from V and 2 bases from J, the gap between germline ends came to 12 bases. The germline gives CDR1 SEHNR, CDR2 FQNEAQ (reference sequence). This CDR3 comprises 15 residues. The CDR3 here is CASSFASLHTDTQYF. CDR3 DNA: TGTGCCAGCAGCTTTGCTAGCCTCCACACAGATACGCAGTATTTT. Full variable domain (remainder filled in from reference TRBV7-9 and TRBJ2-3): DTGVSQNPRHKITKRGQNVTFRCDPISEHNRLYWYRQTLGQGPEFLTYFQNEAQLEKSRLLSDRFSAERPKGSFSTLEIQRTEQGDSAMYLCASSFASLHTDTQYFGPGTRLTVL.

V and J are TRBV14 and TRBJ1-6; tentatively, D is TRBD1 (5 bases). CDR3 length: 15 residues. Trimming left V 2 bases short and J 9 bases short, with 14 bases between. Per the germline V gene, CDR1 is SGHDN and CDR2 is FVKESK. Here the CDR3 reads CASSQLGGRGSPLHF. The CDR3 nucleotides read TGTGCCAGCAGCCAACTCGGGGGAAGGGGTTCACCCCTCCACTTT.

This clone has a handful of counts. The chain combines TRBV5-1 with TRBJ1-2; TRBD1 agrees at 7 bases. The length of the CDR3 is 14 residues. The junction had 5 bases not matched to a gene; V was cut back by 2 bases and J by 4 bases. Germline loops: CDR1 SGHRS, CDR2 YFSETQ. The CDR3 sequence is CASSFRRGTYGYTF. In DNA form, the CDR3 reads TGCGCCAGCAGCTTCCGCAGGGGGACCTATGGCTACACCTTC.

The chain has TRBV27 and TRBJ1-1; possibly TRBD1 for D (5 bases). Trimming cost V 2 bases and J 3 bases, with 10 bases left between them. Germline V gene sequence: CDR1 MNHEY, CDR2 SMNVEV (reference sequence). The CDR3 is 14 amino acids. The CDR3 sequence: CASSLGGEDTEAFF. The CDR3 DNA reads TGTGCCAGCAGTTTAGGGGGGGAGGACACTGAAGCTTTCTTT.

This rearrangement joins TRBV4-1 to TRBJ1-5; possibly TRBD1 for D (5 bases). CDR1 and CDR2 from the germline V gene are MGHRA and YSYEKL. V lost 0 bases to trimming and J lost 4 bases, with 7 bases between them. The CDR3 has 14 residues. The CDR3 region is CASSQDAGNQPQHF. CDR3 DNA: TGCGCCAGCAGCCAAGATGCAGGGAATCAGCCCCAGCATTTT.